The T cell receptor beta chain described here comes from a study of shared clonotypes between healthy human individuals. The CDR3 runs to 14 residues. Unmatched junction bases numbered 4, after V lost 2 bases and J lost 5 bases. Germline CDR1 MNHNS, CDR2 SASEGT. On this clone: Its target is not known.

Per the study methods: ImmunoSEQ junction-only sequences lacked quality scores, so their filtering differed. Repertoires were generated with immunoSEQ multiplex PCR, while TCRdb's copy carries only in-frame clones and drops some. The DNA gave D and trimming, while V, J and clone size come from that table. The sample has around 480,000 clones, 60% to 80% seen once. The study, taken as a whole, reports: Clonotype sharing among donors was expected to depend on sequencing depth. The study sampled only blood, and tissue repertoires likely differ.

The sequence was obtained from a woman aged 40 to 50 in good health. Some clones in this sample may be carry-over from other donors' samples. Sequencing was done on a sample of PBMCs. This sequence joins TRBV6-1 and TRBJ1-1; 8 bases fit TRBD1. The CDR3 loop reads CASSEQGAVTEAFF. The DNA of the CDR3 is TGTGCCAGCAGTGAACAGGGGGCGGTGACTGAAGCTTTCTTT.